This T cell receptor beta chain came from a study of CD8 T cells in ankylosing spondylitis. Findings and caveats of the study: Past research had described some motif variants in reactive arthritis synovial fluid and blood. What seemed typical of ankylosing spondylitis blood was a TCR beta motif built from under 10 highly homologous variants. CD8+ disease-linked clones were present at relatively low frequencies in blood.

In making TCR beta libraries, quantitative 5'-RACE with molecular barcodes was used. In TCRdb, the 5' RACE reads were re-called with MiXCR into one record per CDR3 protein. Here the sample spans about 140,000 distinct CDR3 sequences, approximately 8.4% being singletons. In this sample, this clonotype turned up a few times. Antigen: not known. This CDR3 is 13 amino acids long. Trimming shortened V by 3 bases and J by 0 bases, and 7 bases separated the two germline ends. CDR1 is DFQATT, CDR2 SNEGSKA, per germline (reference sequence). The chain has TRBV20-1 and TRBJ2-3, with a weak D call TRBD1 (5 bases). Sequencing was done on a sample of synovial fluid, either unsorted or a sorted T cell fraction (not recorded which). The origin of this receptor is a male donor with ankylosing spondylitis. The CDR3 is CSARTASTDTQYF. CDR3 bases: TGCAGTGCTAGGACAGCTAGCACAGATACGCAGTATTTT.